This T cell receptor (beta chain) emerged from a study of blood T cell repertoires in COVID-19. For the study at large: Specimens from acute and convalescent COVID-19 originated in the United States, Italy and Spain.

V lost 0 bases to trimming and J lost 7 bases, with 8 bases between them. Germline CDR1 reads SGHDT; CDR2 reads YYEEEE. This CDR3 region has 13 residues. Using immunoSEQ multiplex PCR, the repertoire was profiled, and TCRdb retains in-frame clones only, with some absent. The table includes about 160,000 clones, approximately 86% detected once. The sample was peripheral blood. This sequence joins TRBV5-6 and TRBJ1-5, with D maybe TRBD1 (6 bases). The sequence derives from a woman aged 40 to 50 with COVID-19, enrolled during active disease. The CDR3 is CASSLDREQPQHF. As DNA, the CDR3 is TGTGCCAGCAGCTTGGACAGGGAGCAGCCCCAGCATTTT.